A single sample is the source of the 9 T cell receptor beta chains below, sequenced in a study of beta chain features in type 1 diabetes. What was sequenced were expressed TCRB transcripts, since all of the isolated RNA had been reverse transcribed. Here immunoSEQ multiplex PCR was the method, and the copy in TCRdb shows in-frame clones only, minus some. The profile shows 250,000 to 300,000 clones, about 8.5% of them singletons. Material: central memory CD4+ T cells from blood. The source of these receptors is a woman in her late teens or twenties in good health.

The V and J genes are TRBV11-3 and TRBJ1-5; TRBD1 agrees at 7 bases. V was pared by 5 bases and J by 5 bases, with 3 bases of the junction left unmatched. Germline-derived CDR1 and CDR2 are SGHNT and YENEEA. This CDR3 has 13 amino acids. The CDR3: CASSRTGDQPQHF. The CDR3, as DNA: TGTGCCAGCAGCCGGACAGGAGATCAGCCCCAGCATTTT.

This chain connects TRBV7-2 to TRBJ2-1, with D tentatively TRBD1 (5 bases). The V gene lost 3 bases and the J gene lost 2 bases, with 8 bases spanning the gap. Germline lookup yields CDR1 SGHTA and CDR2 FQGNSA. The CDR3 is made up of 14 amino acids. The CDR3 reads CASSFGHTYNEQFF. The CDR3 DNA sequence: TGTGCCAGCAGCTTTGGACACACCTACAATGAGCAGTTCTTC.

CDR3 sequence reads: CAWSLAGGSGANVLTF. CDR3 DNA: TGTGCCTGGAGTTTAGCGGGAGGGTCCGGGGCCAACGTCCTGACTTTC. The J gene is TRBJ2-6, the V gene TRBV30; 11 nucleotides match TRBD2. The V gene's germline CDR1 is GTSNPN and CDR2 SVGIG (reference sequence). V dropped 2 bases and J dropped 4; count of bases not matched to a gene: 4. The CDR3 is made up of 16 amino acids.

This clone appeared many times. The chain links TRBV25-1 to TRBJ2-7, with D perhaps matching TRBD1 (6 bases). Germline assignment: CDR1 MGHDK and CDR2 SYGVNS. Between the trimmed V and J ends, which lost 6 bases and 7 bases, there was a span of 10 bases. The CDR3 is 11 amino acids. The CDR3: CASSRGWEQYF. In DNA form, the CDR3 reads TGTGCCAGCAGCAGGGGTTGGGAGCAGTACTTC.

The chain recombines TRBV7-9 with TRBJ1-1; no clear D. V shed 5 bases and J shed 1 base, with 11 bases lying between them. Germline CDR1 SEHNR, CDR2 FQNEAQ (reference sequence). CDR3 length equals 14 residues. CDR3 sequence reads: CASSPVPENTEAFF. The CDR3 DNA sequence: TGTGCCAGCAGCCCCGTCCCGGAGAACACTGAAGCTTTCTTT. Based on the CDR3 plus reference TRBV7-9 and TRBJ1-1, the full variable domain is DTGVSQNPRHKITKRGQNVTFRCDPISEHNRLYWYRQTLGQGPEFLTYFQNEAQLEKSRLLSDRFSAERPKGSFSTLEIQRTEQGDSAMYLCASSPVPENTEAFFGQGTRLTVV.

The sample holds a few counts of this clone. The chain uses TRBV7-8 and TRBJ1-2; D is possibly TRBD1 (5 bases). Germline V CDR1 and CDR2: SGHVS, FQNEAQ. The CDR3 runs 15 residues. With 5 bases removed from V and 4 bases from J, the gap between germline ends came to 17 bases. For the CDR3, the DNA is TGTGCCAGCAGCGAACGGGGCAGGGATCCCTATGGCTACACCTTC. Encoded protein: CASSERGRDPYGYTF.

This clone was seen repeatedly, ten times or more. The chain employs TRBV7-2 and TRBJ2-5; D remains ambiguous. Per germline, CDR1 SGHTA and CDR2 FQGNSA. V was shortened by 4 bases and J by 0 bases, with 12 bases between the two germline ends. This CDR3 is 15 amino acids long. The chain's CDR3 is CASSSVPKYQETQYF. DNA of the CDR3: TGTGCCAGCAGCTCCGTGCCCAAGTACCAAGAGACCCAGTACTTC.

The sample holds many counts of this clone. The chain couples TRBV5-4 to TRBJ1-2; D is unclear. CDR1 is SGHNT and CDR2 is YYREEE in the germline V gene (reference sequence). This CDR3 spans 10 amino acids. Trimming removed 3 bases at V and 8 bases at J, with 5 bases between. The CDR3 here is CASSWGGYTF. The DNA of the CDR3 is TGTGCCAGCAGCTGGGGAGGCTACACCTTC.

There are a few counts of this clone. This chain links TRBV27 with TRBJ1-2; 7 nucleotides match TRBD1. Trimming at V came to 5 bases and at J to 4 bases, leaving 1 base not matched to a gene. The germline V gene encodes CDR1 MNHEY and CDR2 SMNVEV (reference sequence). The CDR3 covers 12 residues. The DNA of the CDR3 is TGTGCCAGCAGTCCAGGGGGCTATGGCTACACCTTC. Translation: CASSPGGYGYTF.